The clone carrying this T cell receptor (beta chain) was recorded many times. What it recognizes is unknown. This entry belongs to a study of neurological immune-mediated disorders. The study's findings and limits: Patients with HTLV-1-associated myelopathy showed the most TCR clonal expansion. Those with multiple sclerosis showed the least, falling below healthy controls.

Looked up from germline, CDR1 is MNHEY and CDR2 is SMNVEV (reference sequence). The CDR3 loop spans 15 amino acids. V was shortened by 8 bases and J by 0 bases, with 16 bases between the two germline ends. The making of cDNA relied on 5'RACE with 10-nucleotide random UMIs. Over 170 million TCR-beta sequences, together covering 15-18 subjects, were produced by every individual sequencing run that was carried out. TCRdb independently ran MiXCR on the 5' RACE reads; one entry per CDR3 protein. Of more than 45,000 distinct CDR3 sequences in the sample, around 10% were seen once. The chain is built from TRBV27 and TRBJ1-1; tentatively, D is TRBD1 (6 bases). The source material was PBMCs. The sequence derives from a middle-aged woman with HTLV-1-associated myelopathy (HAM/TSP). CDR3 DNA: TGTGCCAGCTTCGAACAGGGACTCATGAACACTGAAGCTTTCTTT. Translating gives CASFEQGLMNTEAFF.